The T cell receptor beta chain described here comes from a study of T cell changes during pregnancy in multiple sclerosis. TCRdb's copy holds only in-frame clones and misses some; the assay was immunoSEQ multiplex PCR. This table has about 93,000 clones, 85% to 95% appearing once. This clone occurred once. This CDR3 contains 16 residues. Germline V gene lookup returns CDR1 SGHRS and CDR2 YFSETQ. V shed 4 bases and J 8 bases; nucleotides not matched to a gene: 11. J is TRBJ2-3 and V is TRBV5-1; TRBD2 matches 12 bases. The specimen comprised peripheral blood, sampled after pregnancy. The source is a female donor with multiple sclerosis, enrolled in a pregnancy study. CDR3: CASSAGGLAGQGTQYF. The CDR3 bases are TGCGCCAGCAGCGCTGGCGGACTAGCGGGACAGGGTACGCAGTATTTT.